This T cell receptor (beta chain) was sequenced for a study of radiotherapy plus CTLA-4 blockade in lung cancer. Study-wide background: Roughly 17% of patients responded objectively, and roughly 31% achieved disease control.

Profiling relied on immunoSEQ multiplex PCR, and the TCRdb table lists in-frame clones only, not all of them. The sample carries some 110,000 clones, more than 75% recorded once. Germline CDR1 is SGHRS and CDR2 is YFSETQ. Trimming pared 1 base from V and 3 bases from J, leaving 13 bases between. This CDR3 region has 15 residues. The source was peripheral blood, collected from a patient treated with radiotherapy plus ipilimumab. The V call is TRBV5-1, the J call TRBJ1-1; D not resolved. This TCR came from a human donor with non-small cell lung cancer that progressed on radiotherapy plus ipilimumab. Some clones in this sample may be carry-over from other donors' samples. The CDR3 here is CASSLSGFPDTEAFF. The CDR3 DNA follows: TGCGCCAGCAGCTTGTCCGGGTTCCCCGACACTGAAGCTTTCTTT.